These 19 T cell receptor beta chains came from one sample sequenced in a study of neoadjuvant anti-PD-1 for oral cavity cancer. Method: immunoSEQ multiplex PCR; TCRdb's copy keeps in-frame clones and lacks some. The sample shows 14,000 to 15,000 clones, roughly 70% of them seen only once. This sample comprised PBMCs, obtained before nivolumab (anti-PD-1) treatment. The receptors shown here come from a person between 40 and 85 years old with oral cavity squamous cell carcinoma.

The chain links TRBV30 to TRBJ1-1; a possible D gene is TRBD1 (6 bases). Germline loops: CDR1 GTSNPN, CDR2 SVGIG (reference sequence). The V end was cut by 2 bases, the J end by 1 base, with 11 bases between. There are 14 residues in the CDR3. CDR3 coding DNA: TGTGCCTGGAGTTTGAAACAGGGGAACACTGAAGCTTTCTTT. It translates to CAWSLKQGNTEAFF.

The rearrangement links TRBV6-6 to TRBJ2-7; D not resolved. CDR3 length equals 14 residues. Trimming took 4 bases from V and 1 from J, leaving 11 bases between them. Germline-derived CDR1 and CDR2 are MNHNY and SVGAGI (reference sequence). CDR3 sequence: CASSSTPESYEQYF. Written as DNA, the CDR3 is TGTGCCAGCAGTTCCACCCCGGAGTCCTACGAGCAGTACTTC.

J is TRBJ2-3 and V is TRBV5-1, with D perhaps TRBD1 (6 bases). Germline CDR1 SGHRS, CDR2 YFSETQ. This CDR3 contains 14 residues. The V gene lost 5 bases and the J gene lost 4 bases, with 14 bases spanning the gap. CDR3 amino acids: CASSRQEVSDTQYF. CDR3 DNA sequence: TGCGCCAGCAGTAGACAGGAGGTTTCAGATACGCAGTATTTT.

The gene calls are TRBV11-2 and TRBJ2-1, with 14 positions matching TRBD2. The CDR3 runs 19 residues. V lost 4 bases and J lost 0; bases outside the gene matches: 8. From germline, CDR1 is SGHAT and CDR2 FQNNGV. CDR3 in DNA: TGTGCCAGCAGCTCAAGGACTAGCGGGGGGTCCAGCTCCTACAATGAGCAGTTCTTC. Translated: CASSSRTSGGSSSYNEQFF.

The V call is TRBV9, the J call TRBJ2-1, with D uncertain. The ends were cut back, 7 bases at V and 8 bases at J, with 22 bases in the middle. The CDR3 contains 15 residues. The germline V gene encodes CDR1 SGDLS and CDR2 YYNGEE. The CDR3 is CASGIGFRAGDEQFF. In nucleotides, the CDR3 is TGTGCCAGCGGAATCGGGTTCCGGGCTGGGGATGAGCAGTTCTTC. Complete variable domain (other parts from reference TRBV9 and TRBJ2-1): DSGVTQTPKHLITATGQRVTLRCSPRSGDLSVYWYQQSLDQGLQFLIQYYNGEERAKGNILERFSAQQFPDLHSELNLSSLELGDSALYFCASGIGFRAGDEQFFGPGTRLTVL.

This rearrangement joins TRBV6-6 to TRBJ2-1, with a possible D match to TRBD2 (6 bases). Trimming stripped 5 bases from V and 9 bases from J, with 14 bases between. This CDR3 spans 13 amino acids. Germline assignment: CDR1 MNHNY and CDR2 SVGAGI (reference sequence). CDR3 region: CASSPATRGEQFF. Here the CDR3 DNA reads TGTGCCAGCAGTCCGGCGACTAGGGGTGAGCAGTTCTTC.

This clone was counted only a few times. The rearrangement uses TRBV7-9 and TRBJ1-1; possible D gene TRBD1, 5 bases. This CDR3 spans 13 amino acids. The germline V and J ends were trimmed by 5 bases and 8 bases, with 15 bases remaining between them. Germline values: CDR1 SEHNR, CDR2 FQNEAQ (reference sequence). The CDR3 DNA follows: TGTGCCAGCAGCCGTAGGGCCAGGGCAGAAGCTTTCTTT. Protein sequence: CASSRRARAEAFF.

This clone was detected a few times. The gene calls are TRBV11-1 and TRBJ1-1; D remains unclear. This CDR3 spans 13 amino acids. V was clipped by 3 bases and J by 3 bases, with 8 bases between them. The germline CDR1 and CDR2 sequences are SGHAT and FQDESV (reference sequence). This chain's CDR3 is CASSLSQYTEAFF. In DNA form, the CDR3 reads TGTGCCAGCAGCTTGAGTCAGTACACTGAAGCTTTCTTT.

The J gene is TRBJ1-6, the V gene TRBV2, with D uncertain. This CDR3 is 12 amino acids long. V lost 4 bases and J 8 bases, leaving 6 bases between the germline ends. Germline V gene lookup returns CDR1 SNHLY and CDR2 FYNNEI. CDR3 DNA: TGTGCCAGCAGTGTTTCTTATTCACCCCTCCACTTT. It encodes CASSVSYSPLHF.

The chain has TRBV5-6 and TRBJ2-7; no firm D call. Deletions cut 2 bases from V and 6 bases from J, with 6 bases between. The CDR3 has 11 residues. From germline, CDR1 is SGHDT and CDR2 YYEEEE. The CDR3 bases are TGTGCCAGCAGCTTCGGTCGCGAGCAGTACTTC. Translated: CASSFGREQYF.

The rearrangement joins TRBV5-1 to TRBJ2-1; D remains ambiguous. The CDR3 has 12 amino acids. Germline CDR1 and CDR2: SGHRS and YFSETQ. Trimming removed 0 bases at V and 10 bases at J, with 8 bases between. The CDR3 loop reads CASSLGTSEQFF. DNA for the CDR3: TGCGCCAGCAGCTTGGGTACCTCGGAGCAGTTCTTC.

The rearrangement uses TRBV6-5 and TRBJ1-2; 7 nucleotides match TRBD1. Germline CDR1 and CDR2: MNHEY and SVGAGI. The CDR3 sequence is 15 residues long. After removal of 4 bases from V and 2 bases from J, the junction contained 7 bases not matched to a gene. The CDR3 protein is CASSSPLTGNYGYTF. In DNA form, the CDR3 reads TGTGCCAGCAGTTCCCCTTTGACAGGGAACTATGGCTACACCTTC.

The J gene is TRBJ2-5, the V gene TRBV7-3; 8 nucleotides agree with TRBD2. The ends lost 2 bases at V and 5 bases at J; junction bases unmatched: 7. This CDR3 spans 15 amino acids. Germline V gene data show CDR1 as SGHTA and CDR2 as FQGTGA. The DNA of the CDR3 is TGTGCCAGCAGCTTACGTGACGGGGGGGTGGAGACCCAGTACTTC. Protein: CASSLRDGGVETQYF.

V is TRBV5-1 and J is TRBJ2-2; D is unclear. Germline CDR1 is SGHRS and CDR2 is YFSETQ. CDR3 length: 16 amino acids. Deletions cut 4 bases from V and 0 bases from J, with 13 bases between. CDR3 sequence reads: CASSMQAPPNTGELFF. The CDR3 DNA follows: TGCGCCAGCAGCATGCAGGCGCCGCCGAACACCGGGGAGCTGTTTTTT.

In DNA form, the CDR3 reads TGCGCCAGCAGCGATTCCGACTGGGAAGCTTTCTTT. Amino acid sequence: CASSDSDWEAFF. The rearrangement links TRBV5-1 to TRBJ1-1; D remains ambiguous. From germline, CDR1 is SGHRS and CDR2 YFSETQ. The CDR3 loop spans 12 amino acids. V lost 4 bases, J lost 8 bases, and 12 bases lay in between.

V is TRBV7-9 and J is TRBJ1-1, with D uncertain. The CDR3 contains 12 residues. The germline V gene has CDR1 SEHNR and CDR2 FQNEAQ (reference sequence). Trimming took off 6 bases at V and 2 bases at J, with 7 bases between the two ends. The CDR3 region has the DNA TGTGCCAGCAGTCGTACCAACACTGAAGCTTTCTTT. Its translation: CASSRTNTEAFF.

The chain carries TRBV19 and TRBJ2-3; 9 bases fit TRBD2. Per germline, CDR1 LNHDA and CDR2 SQIVND (reference sequence). The CDR3 extends over 16 amino acids. V shed 7 bases, J shed 5 bases, and the junction held 13 bases outside the gene matches. The CDR3 reads CASTLIYSGGGDTQYF. DNA of the CDR3: TGTGCCAGTACCCTGATCTATAGCGGGGGTGGAGATACGCAGTATTTT.

This chain links TRBV4-1 with TRBJ2-7; 9 positions match TRBD1. The V gene's germline CDR1 is MGHRA and CDR2 YSYEKL. This CDR3 is built from 13 residues. V was pared by 3 bases and J by 5 bases, with 2 bases of the junction left unmatched. CDR3 bases: TGCGCCAGCAGCCAGGGGGACAGGGACGAGCAGTACTTC. Translation gives CASSQGDRDEQYF.

V gene TRBV7-9 combines with J gene TRBJ2-3; 7 nucleotides line up with TRBD2. CDR1 is SEHNR, CDR2 FQNEAQ, per germline (reference sequence). Losses at the gene ends were 5 bases for V and 2 bases for J; bases not matched to a gene: 1. This CDR3 is 13 amino acids long. In DNA form, the CDR3 reads TGTGCCAGCAGCGGACTAGTCACAGATACGCAGTATTTT. This sequence encodes CASSGLVTDTQYF.